This passage covers 10 T cell receptor beta chains from one sample sequenced in a study of cytomegalovirus exposure and HLA in healthy donors. It was with 60 Vbeta and 13 Jbeta primers that the PCR ran. The data were produced by immunoSEQ multiplex PCR, yet TCRdb's version contains in-frame clones alone and is incomplete. Among around 100,000 clones listed, 70% were seen once. The sequencing input was PBMCs. All receptors derive from a man in his thirties or forties in good health and CMV-seropositive.

V and J are TRBV25-1 and TRBJ2-2; 13 bases map to TRBD2. After removal of 6 bases from V and 0 bases from J, the junction contained 4 bases not matched to a gene. Germline CDR1 and CDR2: MGHDK and SYGVNS. The CDR3 covers 17 residues. The CDR3 protein is CASRGLAGLANTGELFF. The CDR3, as DNA: TGTGCCAGCAGGGGACTAGCGGGATTAGCGAACACCGGGGAGCTGTTTTTT.

The chain uses TRBV7-3 and TRBJ2-1, with D unresolved. The CDR3 is 15 residues long. Trimming took off 2 bases at V and 3 bases at J, with 11 bases between the two ends. The germline CDR1 and CDR2 sequences are SGHTA and FQGTGA. CDR3 protein: CASSLSNRDYNEQFF. As DNA, the CDR3 is TGTGCCAGCAGCTTATCTAACAGAGACTACAATGAGCAGTTCTTC.

The chain joins TRBV5-3 to TRBJ1-4, with D uncertain. TRBV5-3 is reported as an ORF; its role is uncertain. Between the trimmed V and J ends, which lost 3 bases and 4 bases, there was a span of 16 bases. CDR3 length: 16 residues. The CDR3 reads CARSCRVRAFNEKLFF. The DNA for the CDR3 is TGTGCCAGAAGCTGCCGGGTGCGGGCGTTTAATGAAAAACTGTTTTTT.

V is TRBV6-5 and J is TRBJ1-4, with 8 positions matching TRBD1. Germline lookup yields CDR1 MNHEY and CDR2 SVGAGI. With V trimmed by 0 bases and J by 5 bases, 5 bases remained unmatched. The CDR3 contains 16 residues. This CDR3 is CASSYSAGGGNEKLFF. The DNA of the CDR3 is TGTGCCAGCAGTTACTCGGCAGGGGGCGGGAATGAAAAACTGTTTTTT.

The chain has TRBV7-9 and TRBJ2-2; 10 bases are a match to TRBD2. With 4 bases clipped from V and 4 bases from J, the junction kept 9 bases outside the gene matches. Germline-derived CDR1 and CDR2 are SEHNR and FQNEAQ (reference sequence). There are 17 residues in the CDR3. The CDR3 sequence: CASSWEAGGPGTGELFF. The CDR3 bases are TGTGCCAGCAGCTGGGAAGCGGGAGGGCCGGGCACCGGGGAGCTGTTTTTT.

The chain uses TRBV5-1 and TRBJ2-3, with 8 bases lining up with TRBD2. This CDR3 has 16 residues. Trimming removed 4 bases from V and 6 bases from J; junction bases left unmatched: 13. CDR1 and CDR2 (germline): SGHRS, YFSETQ. The CDR3 spells CASSPEPGTSLDTQYF. The CDR3 nucleotides read TGCGCCAGCAGCCCTGAACCCGGGACTAGTTTGGATACGCAGTATTTT.

In DNA, the CDR3 is TGTGCCAGCAGCGTAGAGCGGGAGCCTTACAATGAGCAGTTCTTC. This gives the protein CASSVEREPYNEQFF. The gene calls are TRBV9 and TRBJ2-1; 8 bases fit TRBD2. This CDR3 has 15 amino acids. V gave up 0 bases and J gave up 4 bases; unmatched junction bases: 3. In germline, CDR1 is SGDLS, CDR2 YYNGEE.

A word on this clone: One end of the junction is discordant with germline, which a read error may explain. The chain recombines TRBV7-9 with TRBJ2-7; 8 nucleotides align to TRBD2. Germline CDR1 SEHNR, CDR2 FQNEAQ (reference sequence). The CDR3 covers 18 residues. The CDR3 region has the DNA TGTTCCAGCATGACCCTTTCCTTTACGGGACTAGGGACTTTCGAGCAGTACTTC. It specifies CSSMTLSFTGLGTFEQYF.

The chain has TRBV19 and TRBJ2-2, with 10 bases that match TRBD1. The CDR3 has 17 amino acids. Per germline, CDR1 LNHDA and CDR2 SQIVND (reference sequence). Unmatched junction bases numbered 10, after V lost 6 bases and J lost 3 bases. For the CDR3, the DNA is TGTGCCAGTAGAGATTCAACCGGGACAGGGGACACCGGGGAGCTGTTTTTT. Translated: CASRDSTGTGDTGELFF.

V and J are TRBV9 and TRBJ1-2, with 7 bases fitting TRBD1. This CDR3 has 18 residues. CDR1 and CDR2 from the germline V gene are SGDLS and YYNGEE. V was pared by 0 bases and J by 3 bases, with 14 bases of the junction left unmatched. In DNA form, the CDR3 reads TGTGCCAGCAGCGTAGCTCCCCGGACAGGCCATGGGGACTATGGCTACACCTTC. It yields the protein CASSVAPRTGHGDYGYTF.